Following are 5 T cell receptor beta chains from one sample sequenced in a study of OX40 agonist ivuxolimab in advanced cancers. The data were produced by immunoSEQ multiplex PCR, yet TCRdb's version contains in-frame clones alone and is incomplete. The table shows approximately 99,000 clones, with approximately 94% occurring only once. The material was CD4+ or CD8+ T cells sorted from blood, obtained in a trial of the OX40 agonist ivuxolimab. The receptors stem from an adult with an advanced solid tumor such as melanoma, head and neck, liver or kidney cancer.

This clone is a singleton in its sample. The chain links TRBV6-1 to TRBJ2-5, with D perhaps matching TRBD2 (5 bases). The last part of the DNA fits TRBJ2-7 better; the J call may be wrong. The CDR3 spans 18 residues. CDR1 and CDR2 (germline): MNHNS, SASEGT. The CDR3 reads CASSEAADYVSGVYEQYF. The CDR3 bases are TGTGCCAGCAGTGAAGCGGCAGACTACGTAAGTGGGGTCTACGAGCAGTACTTC.

The chain joins TRBV20-1 to TRBJ2-2; D gene uncertain. The CDR3 loop spans 11 amino acids. Looked up from germline, CDR1 is DFQATT and CDR2 is SNEGSKA (reference sequence). V dropped 0 bases and J dropped 5 bases, with 1 base sitting between them. The CDR3 here is CSARETGELFF. CDR3 bases: TGCAGTGCTAGAGAGACCGGGGAGCTGTTTTTT.

This rearrangement joins TRBV19 to TRBJ1-1, with a possible D match to TRBD1 (6 bases). The ends were cut back, 9 bases at V and 2 bases at J, with 19 bases in the middle. Germline values: CDR1 LNHDA, CDR2 SQIVND (reference sequence). This CDR3 has 15 residues. The CDR3 sequence is CASTSGGMGNTEAFF. The DNA of the CDR3 is TGTGCCAGCACCTCGGGGGGCATGGGCAACACTGAAGCTTTCTTT. The variable domain in full, completed from reference TRBV19 and TRBJ1-1, reads DGGITQSPKYLFRKEGQNVTLSCEQNLNHDAMYWYRQDPGQGLRLIYYSQIVNDFQKGDIAEGYSVSREKKESFPLTVTSAQKNPTAFYLCASTSGGMGNTEAFFGQGTRLTVV.

The chain recombines TRBV27 with TRBJ2-1, with 9 bases fitting TRBD1. This CDR3 spans 13 amino acids. With 6 bases clipped from V and 6 bases from J, the junction kept 3 bases outside the gene matches. CDR1 and CDR2 from the germline V gene are MNHEY and SMNVEV (reference sequence). Here the CDR3 reads CASSLDRGNEQFF. The CDR3 DNA reads TGTGCCAGCAGCCTGGACAGGGGCAATGAGCAGTTCTTC.

V is TRBV9 and J is TRBJ2-1, with 9 nucleotides matching TRBD2. The CDR3 consists of 15 residues. V trimming: 2 bases; J trimming: 4 bases; junction bases outside the gene matches: 4. Looked up from germline, CDR1 is SGDLS and CDR2 is YYNGEE. CDR3 amino acids: CASSVLLAGYNEQFF. The CDR3 nucleotides are TGTGCCAGCAGCGTTCTCCTAGCGGGGTACAATGAGCAGTTCTTC.